In this sample, the clone carrying this TCR beta chain turned up many times. Its specificity is unknown. TCRdb recomputed calls from the PCR reads with MiXCR, one row per CDR3 protein. The sample lists around 9,000 distinct CDR3 sequences, approximately 19% occurring once. These data originate in a study of molecular identifiers for immune sequencing clone quantification. Overall study findings and caveats: Reports indicate spiked Jurkat TCR RNA from one cell could be found among about 1 million naive cells.

V was clipped by 5 bases and J by 5 bases; unmatched bases: 11. The CDR3 has 18 amino acids. Germline loops: CDR1 SNHLY, CDR2 FYNNEI. The sequenced sample consisted of naive CD8+ T cells from blood, with Jurkat cell RNA spiked in. Subset specified: FACS-sorted CD8+CD4-CCR7+CD45RA+ naive T cells. The TCR was taken from a human donor in good health. Some libraries in this study had Jurkat cell RNA spiked in. The rearrangement joins TRBV2 to TRBJ2-2, with 13 bases that match TRBD2. CDR3 bases: TGTGCCAGCAGTCTGCGGGGACTAGCGGGATTCGGAACCGGGGAGCTGTTTTTT. This gives the protein CASSLRGLAGFGTGELFF.